These 11 T cell receptor beta chains were sequenced from one sample in a study of blood T cell repertoires in COVID-19. The table came from immunoSEQ multiplex PCR; TCRdb's copy has only in-frame clones and leaves some out. The data show 140,000 or so clones, more than 85% seen once. Sequenced sample: peripheral blood. The receptors were gathered from a human donor in a cohort sampled during active COVID-19.

This clone has just a few counts. The chain uses TRBV12-3 or TRBV12-4 and TRBJ1-2, with 9 bases that match TRBD1. This CDR3 comprises 13 residues. V shed 6 bases and J 8 bases; nucleotides not matched to a gene: 7. The CDR3 reads CASSTGGRQGYTF. The CDR3 nucleotides read TGTGCCAGCAGCACAGGGGGCAGGCAGGGCTACACCTTC.

This clone was seen a few times. This sequence joins TRBV27 and TRBJ2-3; TRBD1 matches at 7 bases. The V segment lost 5 bases and the J segment 2 bases; nucleotides outside the gene matches: 10. Germline lookup yields CDR1 MNHEY and CDR2 SMNVEV (reference sequence). The CDR3 totals 16 residues. The CDR3 here is CASSKLLGQITDTQYF. The CDR3 region has the DNA TGTGCCAGCAGTAAGCTACTGGGACAGATCACAGATACGCAGTATTTT.

The genes are TRBV30 and TRBJ1-1, with a weak D call TRBD1 (5 bases). Germline CDR1 and CDR2: GTSNPN and SVGIG (reference sequence). The CDR3 spans 14 residues. Trimming pared 2 bases from V and 1 base from J, leaving 11 bases between. The CDR3 sequence: CAWSTQGWNTEAFF. The CDR3 DNA sequence: TGTGCCTGGAGTACCCAGGGCTGGAACACTGAAGCTTTCTTT.

The CDR3 bases are TGTGCCAGCAGTTTTGTAGGACAGGGAGTGGGGGAATACGAGCAGTACTTC. This sequence encodes CASSFVGQGVGEYEQYF. The chain has TRBV27 and TRBJ2-7, with 8 nucleotides matching TRBD1. The CDR3 length is 17 residues. The V segment lost 3 bases and the J segment 4 bases; nucleotides outside the gene matches: 14. Germline V gene data show CDR1 as MNHEY and CDR2 as SMNVEV (reference sequence).

This chain uses TRBV7-8 with TRBJ1-2; a possible D gene is TRBD1 (6 bases). Looked up from germline, CDR1 is SGHVS and CDR2 is FQNEAQ. The CDR3 is 15 amino acids. Trimming stripped 5 bases from V and 2 bases from J, with 15 bases between. The CDR3 protein is CASSLGQGSNYGYTF. The CDR3 DNA reads TGTGCCAGCAGCCTGGGGCAGGGGTCGAACTATGGCTACACCTTC.

This clone was seen a handful of times. The V call is TRBV19, the J call TRBJ1-3; D not resolved. The germline gives CDR1 LNHDA, CDR2 SQIVND (reference sequence). Between the trimmed V and J ends, which lost 3 bases and 0 bases, there was a span of 9 bases. This CDR3 has 15 residues. CDR3 nucleotide sequence: TGTGCCAGTAGTATCTCCTCCCTCTCTGGAAACACCATATATTTT. As protein: CASSISSLSGNTIYF.

The gene calls are TRBV30 and TRBJ1-1; a weak D match, TRBD1 (5 bases). Germline values: CDR1 GTSNPN, CDR2 SVGIG (reference sequence). The length of the CDR3 is 13 residues. Trimming removed 2 bases from V and 1 base from J, with 8 bases in between. Here the CDR3 DNA reads TGTGCCTGGAGTTCGCAGGGGAACACTGAAGCTTTCTTT. Its protein is CAWSSQGNTEAFF.

This clone was seen only once. The chain recombines TRBV6-6 with TRBJ1-4, with TRBD1 matching over 7 bases. The CDR3 has 14 amino acids. Germline V gene lookup returns CDR1 MNHNY and CDR2 SVGAGI (reference sequence). V trimming: 6 bases; J trimming: 8 bases; junction bases outside the gene matches: 9. The CDR3 region is CASSRQGRREKLFF. DNA of the CDR3: TGTGCCAGCAGCCGACAGGGCAGGCGGGAAAAACTGTTTTTT.

The chain recombines TRBV19 with TRBJ1-6; the match to TRBD1 covers 11 bases. The CDR3 is 15 residues long. Germline V gene lookup returns CDR1 LNHDA and CDR2 SQIVND (reference sequence). The trim removed 4 bases at V and 7 bases at J, leaving 3 bases unmatched. The CDR3 here is CASSTGQGANSPLHF. The CDR3 coding sequence is TGTGCCAGTAGTACCGGACAGGGGGCGAATTCACCCCTCCACTTT.

CDR3 loop: CASSLSGLNTEAFF. Here the CDR3 DNA reads TGCGCCAGCAGCTTGTCGGGGTTGAACACTGAAGCTTTCTTT. The chain uses TRBV5-1 and TRBJ1-1; D not certain. Per the germline V gene, CDR1 is SGHRS and CDR2 is YFSETQ. The V end was cut by 1 base, the J end by 0 bases, with 7 bases between. This CDR3 has 14 amino acids.

The rearrangement joins TRBV7-9 to TRBJ2-3; 10 bases line up with TRBD2. Germline CDR1 SEHNR, CDR2 FQNEAQ (reference sequence). The CDR3 has 18 residues. V dropped 4 bases and J dropped 5; count of bases not matched to a gene: 15. The CDR3 bases are TGTGCCAGCAGCTCCCCCGAAGTGCGGACTAGCGGAGAAGATACGCAGTATTTT. It translates to CASSSPEVRTSGEDTQYF.